This passage covers 27 T cell receptor beta chains from one sample sequenced in a study of T cell repertoires in cytomegalovirus infection. TCRdb recomputed calls from the reads with MiXCR, one row per CDR3 protein. Among 200,000 to 250,000 distinct CDR3 sequences listed, about 23% were seen once. The material sequenced was CD8+ T cells from PBMCs. Receptors originate from a human donor in good health (CMV status not recorded). Some clones in this sample may be carry-over from other donors' samples.

This clonotype was seen more than once but under ten times. The V call is TRBV27, the J call TRBJ1-1, with D maybe TRBD1 (5 bases). Germline lookup yields CDR1 MNHEY and CDR2 SMNVEV (reference sequence). V lost 1 base and J lost 4, with 10 bases in between. The CDR3 length is 14 residues. CDR3 nucleotides: TGTGCCAGCAGTTTATGGGATGGGGCCACTGAAGCTTTCTTT. This translates into CASSLWDGATEAFF.

This clonotype has a handful of counts. The chain links TRBV10-3 to TRBJ2-7; 10 nucleotides align to TRBD1. J gave up 3 bases and V 4 bases, and 6 bases lay outside the gene matches. CDR3 size: 15 residues. Germline V CDR1 and CDR2: ENHRY, SYGVKD. CDR3 loop: CAISGGQGSYYEQYF. The CDR3 coding sequence is TGTGCCATCAGTGGGGGACAGGGGTCGTACTACGAGCAGTACTTC.

The rearrangement uses TRBV29-1 and TRBJ2-7; the D is unclear. V was clipped by 1 base and J by 2 bases, with 6 bases between them. The CDR3 contains 12 residues. CDR1 is SQVTM, CDR2 ANQGSEA, per germline. The CDR3 region is CSVEGVAYEQYF. As DNA, the CDR3 is TGCAGCGTTGAAGGGGTCGCCTACGAGCAGTACTTC.

V and J are TRBV9 and TRBJ2-6; 9 nucleotides line up with TRBD1. Germline V CDR1 and CDR2: SGDLS, YYNGEE. V lost 5 bases and J lost 0; bases outside the gene matches: 6. This CDR3 region has 17 residues. The CDR3 DNA sequence: TGTGCCAGCAGTAGCGGACAGGGGTACTCTGGGGCCAACGTCCTGACTTTC. As protein: CASSSGQGYSGANVLTF.

The chain carries TRBV29-1 and TRBJ2-7; 12 bases map to TRBD2. The CDR3 contains 15 residues. The germline gives CDR1 SQVTM, CDR2 ANQGSEA. V trimming: 3 bases; J trimming: 0 bases; junction bases outside the gene matches: 3. The DNA for the CDR3 is TGCAGCGTTGACGGACTAGCGGGGAGCTCCTACGAGCAGTACTTC. Amino acid sequence: CSVDGLAGSSYEQYF.

The rearrangement joins TRBV6-1 to TRBJ2-2; D gene ambiguous. V lost 0 bases to trimming and J lost 5 bases, with 10 bases between them. CDR1 and CDR2 (germline): MNHNS, SASEGT. The CDR3 is 15 amino acids. The CDR3: CASSEADWSTGELFF. The CDR3 nucleotides read TGTGCCAGCAGTGAAGCGGATTGGTCAACCGGGGAGCTGTTTTTT.

The sample holds a few counts of this clonotype. The chain has TRBV4-2 and TRBJ2-3; TRBD2 aligns across 8 bases. Germline V gene lookup returns CDR1 LGHNA and CDR2 YNFKEQ. The length of the CDR3 is 16 residues. The V and J ends lost 0 bases and 6 bases, in that order; junction bases with no gene match: 8. Here the CDR3 DNA reads TGTGCCAGCAGCCAAGAAGCAACGGGGGGGCCCGATACGCAGTATTTT. Translated: CASSQEATGGPDTQYF.

V gene TRBV6-2 or TRBV6-3 combines with J gene TRBJ2-5; TRBD2 matches 8 bases. Germline V gene lookup returns CDR1 MNHEY and CDR2 SVGEGT. The V gene end was trimmed by 5 bases and the J gene end by 0 bases; junction bases not matched to a gene: 8. The CDR3 runs to 16 residues. The CDR3 loop reads CASSQGLVAYQETQYF. Here the CDR3 DNA reads TGTGCCAGCAGTCAGGGACTAGTGGCGTACCAAGAGACCCAGTACTTC.

The gene calls are TRBV6-5 and TRBJ2-1; D unresolved. The ends were cut back, 8 bases at V and 4 bases at J, with 12 bases in the middle. This CDR3 is built from 13 residues. The germline CDR1 and CDR2 sequences are MNHEY and SVGAGI. CDR3 coding DNA: TGTGCCAGCGGGGTATCCCGATACAATGAGCAGTTCTTC. Its translation: CASGVSRYNEQFF.

The rearrangement uses TRBV7-4 and TRBJ2-5; 8 bases map to TRBD1. The ends lost 5 bases at V and 4 bases at J; junction bases unmatched: 6. The CDR3 runs to 14 residues. CDR1 is SGHVT and CDR2 is SQSDAQ in the germline V gene. CDR3 sequence (DNA): TGTGCCAGCAGCCACGGACAGGGAAGAGAGACCCAGTACTTC. This translates into CASSHGQGRETQYF.

This clonotype came up many times. The rearrangement joins TRBV7-9 to TRBJ1-3; D is unresolved. V lost 4 bases and J lost 0, with 10 bases in between. The germline CDR1 and CDR2 sequences are SEHNR and FQNEAQ (reference sequence). The CDR3 extends over 15 amino acids. CDR3 sequence (DNA): TGTGCCAGCAGCTACGTGGGGAGCTCTGGAAACACCATATATTTT. The encoded protein is CASSYVGSSGNTIYF.

This rearrangement joins TRBV3-1 to TRBJ2-3; possible D gene TRBD2, 6 bases. The CDR3 loop spans 16 amino acids. V lost 4 bases and J 2 bases, leaving 16 bases between the germline ends. Germline assignment: CDR1 LGHDT and CDR2 YNNKEL (reference sequence). CDR3 nucleotide sequence: TGTGCCAGCAGCCCCCCTGCAGGGACTTACACAGATACGCAGTATTTT. Translation: CASSPPAGTYTDTQYF.

The gene calls are TRBV6-5 and TRBJ1-4; perhaps TRBD1 as D (6 bases). This CDR3 is 12 amino acids long. The germline V gene encodes CDR1 MNHEY and CDR2 SVGAGI. V was pared by 2 bases and J by 8 bases, with 6 bases between. CDR3 in amino acids: CASSYTGEKLFF. The CDR3 DNA follows: TGTGCCAGCAGTTACACAGGGGAAAAACTGTTTTTT.

DNA for the CDR3: TGTGCCAGCAGCTTAACAGGGGGCTTGGAGCCCCAGCATTTT. Translated, it gives CASSLTGGLEPQHF. The rearrangement links TRBV7-8 to TRBJ1-5, with 9 bases matching TRBD1. The CDR3 is 14 residues long. Germline CDR1 is SGHVS and CDR2 is FQNEAQ. V shed 2 bases, J shed 8 bases, and the junction held 4 bases outside the gene matches.

Turning to this clonotype: An end of the junction differs from the germline gene, which may be a read error. The chain combines TRBV5-3 with TRBJ1-3; tentatively, D is TRBD1 (5 bases). TRBV5-3 is treated as an ORF (open reading frame) with a function not yet certain. The CDR3 consists of 15 residues. In nucleotides, the CDR3 is TGTGCCAGCAGCTTGGGCAGGGACGCGGGAAACACCATATATTTT. It encodes CASSLGRDAGNTIYF.

CDR3 nucleotide sequence: TGTGCCACGCGTGGAGGGGAGCGAGCCAATGAGCAGTTCTTC. Translating gives CATRGGERANEQFF. The V call is TRBV10-3, the J call TRBJ2-1, with TRBD2 as a possible D gene (6 bases). V shed 10 bases and J shed 6 bases, with 19 bases lying between them. CDR3 length: 14 residues. Germline V gives CDR1 ENHRY, CDR2 SYGVKD.

This clonotype was found many times. J is TRBJ2-3 and V is TRBV6-5, with D perhaps matching TRBD2 (6 bases). This CDR3 has 19 residues. Germline V gene sequence: CDR1 MNHEY, CDR2 SVGAGI. V lost 6 bases and J lost 0, with 25 bases in between. CDR3 coding DNA: TGTGCCAGCAGCCCGAGGGCTAGCGATACACCTTCTAGCACAGATACGCAGTATTTT. Its protein product is CASSPRASDTPSSTDTQYF.

The sample holds a few counts of this clonotype. The J gene is TRBJ2-3, the V gene TRBV11-2, with D possibly being TRBD2 (5 bases). The germline CDR1 and CDR2 sequences are SGHAT and FQNNGV. V dropped 1 base and J dropped 2 bases, with 10 bases sitting between them. This CDR3 region has 15 residues. The CDR3 is CASSLGLQITDTQYF. CDR3 nucleotide sequence: TGTGCCAGCAGCTTAGGACTACAAATCACAGATACGCAGTATTTT.

At least ten counts were recorded for this clonotype. This chain joins TRBV28 and TRBJ2-5; maybe TRBD2 (6 bases). Trimming stripped 4 bases from V and 4 bases from J, with 19 bases between. The CDR3 has 16 residues. Germline lookup yields CDR1 MDHEN and CDR2 SYDVKM. CDR3 sequence: CASSSRMTSIGETQYF. The CDR3 DNA reads TGTGCCAGCAGTTCCCGAATGACTAGTATCGGAGAGACCCAGTACTTC.

About this clonotype itself: This may come from a read error, since a much larger clone is one base off. The chain uses TRBV7-9 and TRBJ2-7, with TRBD2 matching 7 bases. Losses at the gene ends were 5 bases for V and 0 bases for J; bases not matched to a gene: 4. The CDR3 has 14 residues. Germline assignment: CDR1 SEHNR and CDR2 FQNEAQ (reference sequence). The chain's CDR3 is CASSASGSSYEQYF. CDR3 nucleotide sequence: TGTGCCAGCAGCGCTAGCGGTAGCTCCTACGAGCAGTACTTC.

This chain joins TRBV4-1 and TRBJ2-7, with TRBD1 identical over 8 bases. This CDR3 has 16 residues. With 2 bases clipped from V and 6 bases from J, the junction kept 12 bases outside the gene matches. Looked up from germline, CDR1 is MGHRA and CDR2 is YSYEKL. CDR3 in DNA: TGCGCCAGCAGCCAATCGGGACAGGCGCTTTTCCTCGAGCAGTACTTC. Protein product: CASSQSGQALFLEQYF.

As regards this clonotype: A clone one base away is much larger, so this may be a read error. V and J are TRBV4-1 and TRBJ1-6; a weak D match, TRBD1 (5 bases). Looked up from germline, CDR1 is MGHRA and CDR2 is YSYEKL. Trimming cost V 0 bases and J 8 bases, with 14 bases left between them. The CDR3 loop spans 16 amino acids. The CDR3 protein is CASSQEAGPQDSPLHF. The CDR3, as DNA: TGCGCCAGCAGCCAAGAGGCAGGGCCACAGGATTCACCCCTCCACTTT.

This clonotype occurred a few times. The chain joins TRBV2 to TRBJ2-1; perhaps TRBD2 as D (6 bases). The V end lost 3 bases, the J end lost 7 bases, and 22 bases lay between the germline ends. CDR1 and CDR2 (germline): SNHLY, FYNNEI. The CDR3 runs 17 residues. This CDR3 is CASSDVAPGENRNEQFF. In nucleotides, the CDR3 is TGTGCCAGCAGTGACGTAGCCCCGGGAGAAAATCGGAATGAGCAGTTCTTC.

This clonotype occurred once. The V and J genes are TRBV12-3 or TRBV12-4 and TRBJ2-7; 10 nucleotides agree with TRBD2. With V trimmed by 4 bases and J by 4 bases, 10 bases remained unmatched. CDR3 length: 16 residues. The CDR3 sequence is CASSWYKGSGGYEQYF. Here the CDR3 DNA reads TGTGCCAGCAGTTGGTATAAGGGTAGCGGGGGGTACGAGCAGTACTTC.

For the CDR3, the DNA is TGTGCCATCAGTCTAGCGGGGGACTACGAGCAGTACTTC. Translation: CAISLAGDYEQYF. This chain connects TRBV10-3 to TRBJ2-7, with 10 bases that match TRBD2. Trimming at V came to 5 bases and at J to 3 bases, leaving 1 base not matched to a gene. CDR3 size: 13 residues. Germline V CDR1 and CDR2: ENHRY, SYGVKD.

The chain employs TRBV2 and TRBJ2-7; 8 positions match TRBD1. Germline values: CDR1 SNHLY, CDR2 FYNNEI. Losses at the gene ends were 9 bases for V and 4 bases for J; bases not matched to a gene: 8. The CDR3 contains 13 residues. The CDR3 loop is CARRGQVGYEQYF. Written as DNA, the CDR3 is TGTGCCAGAAGGGGACAGGTGGGGTACGAGCAGTACTTC.

The sample holds a few counts of this clonotype. The rearrangement joins TRBV20-1 to TRBJ2-3; 8 bases are a match to TRBD2. In germline, CDR1 is DFQATT, CDR2 SNEGSKA (reference sequence). The CDR3 is 15 amino acids. J gave up 4 bases and V 6 bases, and 12 bases lay outside the gene matches. The CDR3 sequence: CSAWGGLVQSDTQYF. The CDR3, as DNA: TGCAGTGCCTGGGGGGGACTAGTTCAATCAGATACGCAGTATTTT.